The present entry profiles one TCR beta chain with its context. The source of the sample is a study of blood T cells in healthy people across ages. Alongside a J-beta primer mix, a sample-barcoded 5' primer served in a second PCR lasting roughly 6 to 11 cycles. Each cDNA molecule was tagged by a template-switch adaptor that had 12 random nucleotides. TCRdb reprocessed the 5' RACE reads with MiXCR, giving one entry per CDR3 protein. The sample lists about a million distinct CDR3 sequences, roughly 51% seen once, with 20% to 25% in the top ten. Each sample yielded at least 7 million isolated PBMCs. This TCR came from a woman aged 55-75 years in good health. Sequencing was done on a sample of blood.

The CDR3 bases are TGTGCCAGCAGCCAAGGGGCCGGAGGGGGGCTGCCCCAGCATTTT. Its protein is CASSQGAGGGLPQHF. The genes are TRBV3-1 and TRBJ1-5; a possible D gene is TRBD1 (6 bases). Germline V gene data show CDR1 as LGHDT and CDR2 as YNNKEL (reference sequence). This CDR3 comprises 15 residues. With 1 base removed from V and 9 bases from J, the gap between germline ends came to 16 bases. The full variable domain, its missing parts supplied by reference TRBV3-1 and TRBJ1-5, is DTAVSQTPKYLVTQMGNDKSIKCEQNLGHDTMYWYKQDSKKFLKIMFSYNNKELIINETVPNRFSPKSPDKAHLNLHINSLELGDSAVYFCASSQGAGGGLPQHFGDGTRLSIL.